This is a list of T cell receptor beta chains from one sample in a study of cytomegalovirus exposure and HLA in healthy donors. Profiling relied on immunoSEQ multiplex PCR, and the TCRdb table lists in-frame clones only, not all of them. This table has about 170,000 clones, 70% to 90% appearing once. Sample: PBMCs. The receptors come from a woman between 18 and 29 years old in good health and CMV-seronegative. Both conserved end residues are part of each CDR3. D genes are given only for firm matches. A clone size is listed for some rows: how often the clone was seen (once, few, many), or a class if it is expanded.

D: -; V: TRBV11-2; size: -; J: TRBJ1-1; DNA: TGTGCCAGCAGCTTACTGGGCGCCGGCATGAACACTGAAGCTTTCTTT; CDR3: CASSLLGAGMNTEAFF
D: TRBD2; V: TRBV5-4; size: -; J: TRBJ2-1; DNA: TGTGCCAGCAGCTTTTGGCTAGCGGGCCCCTTTAGCAATGAGCAGTTCTTC; CDR3: CASSFWLAGPFSNEQFF
D: TRBD1; V: TRBV2; size: -; J: TRBJ2-6; DNA: TGTGCCAGCAGTCACGGACAGGGGCCTGGGGCCAACGTCCTGACTTTC; CDR3: CASSHGQGPGANVLTF
D: TRBD2; V: TRBV19; size: -; J: TRBJ2-1; DNA: TGTGCCAGTAGTTTTCGGCAACTAGCGGGAGGAAAAAACAATGAGCAGTTCTTC; CDR3: CASSFRQLAGGKNNEQFF
D: TRBD1; V: TRBV28; size: -; J: TRBJ2-5; DNA: TGTGCCAGCAGTCCCGACAGGGGCCCTTCTAGGACCCAGTACTTC; CDR3: CASSPDRGPSRTQYF
D: TRBD1; V: TRBV27; size: -; J: TRBJ1-4; DNA: TGTGCCAGCAGTTTCGGGACAGGGGGTGGTGAAAAACTGTTTTTT; CDR3: CASSFGTGGGEKLFF
D: -; V: TRBV11-3; size: -; J: TRBJ2-7; DNA: TGTGCCAGCAGCCCCGGGGAAAATTCTTACGAGCAGTACTTC; CDR3: CASSPGENSYEQYF
D: -; V: TRBV5-6; size: -; J: TRBJ2-1; DNA: TGTGCCAGCAGCCATAGAGGGCCCGGTGAGCAGTTCTTC; CDR3: CASSHRGPGEQFF
D: TRBD2; V: TRBV29-1; size: -; J: TRBJ2-7; DNA: TGCAGCGTTGAAAATAGCGGGGCACCCTACGAGCAGTACTTC; CDR3: CSVENSGAPYEQYF
D: -; V: TRBV7-8; size: -; J: TRBJ2-2; DNA: TGTGCCAGCAGCACCCCCAAAGCCACCGGGGAGCTGTTTTTT; CDR3: CASSTPKATGELFF
D: TRBD1; V: TRBV15; size: once; J: TRBJ1-2; DNA: TGTGCCACCAGCAGCGCCGGGACAGGGGGCTATGGCTACACCTTC; CDR3: CATSSAGTGGYGYTF
D: TRBD2; V: TRBV5-1; size: -; J: TRBJ2-1; DNA: TGCGCCAGCAGCCCCCAACTAGCGTCCAATGAGCAGTTCTTC; CDR3: CASSPQLASNEQFF
D: -; V: TRBV7-3; size: -; J: TRBJ2-1; DNA: TGTGCCAGCAGCTTACACGGGAATGAGCAGTTCTTC; CDR3: CASSLHGNEQFF
D: -; V: TRBV19; size: -; J: TRBJ1-5; DNA: TGTGCCAGTAGTAAATTCGGAGAGGGTAGCAATCAGCCCCAGCATTTT; CDR3: CASSKFGEGSNQPQHF